This T cell receptor (beta chain) was sequenced in a study of blood T cell repertoires in COVID-19. Study overall: COVID-19 samples, acute and convalescent, were from the United States, Italy and Spain. Sources were T cells, B-cell-depleted T cells, or PBMCs; the material itself was cDNA or gDNA.

CDR3 length equals 16 residues. Trimming pared 0 bases from V and 4 bases from J, leaving 10 bases between. Germline lookup yields CDR1 MGHRA and CDR2 YSYEKL. Per the original data handling: Amplifying reference gene primers gave estimates of nucleated cell counts. This table comes from immunoSEQ multiplex PCR, and its TCRdb copy is limited to in-frame clones, with some not included. V and J calls plus clone size are reproduced from that table; the DNA served to infer D and trimming. The table records more than 300,000 clones, 89% of them present only once. The genes are TRBV4-1 and TRBJ2-6; a weak D match, TRBD1 (6 bases). The sequenced material came from peripheral blood. The TCR was taken from a man younger than 35 who had recovered from COVID-19. Here the CDR3 reads CASSQDMGAGANVLTF. The CDR3 bases are TGCGCCAGCAGCCAAGATATGGGGGCCGGGGCCAACGTCCTGACTTTC.